This paragraph covers one T cell receptor (beta chain) sequence. The antigen remains unidentified. This sample is part of a study of T cell responses to AZD1222 COVID-19 vaccine. Whole-study results and caveats: A rise in Spike-specific TCR breadth and depth followed two AZD1222 doses. Reports say nearly half of spike-specific TCRs go after unmutated variant regions.

The CDR3 consists of 15 residues. The germline V gene has CDR1 SGHTA and CDR2 FQGTGA. With V trimmed by 4 bases and J by 4 bases, 7 bases remained unmatched. The data were produced by immunoSEQ multiplex PCR, yet TCRdb's version contains in-frame clones alone and is incomplete. The repertoire holds approximately 77,000 clones, with more than 90% as singletons. Researchers grouped second doses given at about 4 or about 12 weeks into one pool. This chain joins TRBV7-3 and TRBJ1-2, with 9 bases identical to TRBD1. This TCR came from an adult who received the AZD1222 COVID-19 vaccine. The sample consisted of peripheral blood, taken 28 days after the second AZD1222 dose. Here the CDR3 reads CASSSTGGTSYGYTF. CDR3 in DNA: TGTGCCAGCAGCTCCACAGGGGGCACTAGCTATGGCTACACCTTC.